This T cell receptor (beta chain) comes out of a study of T-cell memory formation after mild COVID-19. Study background: Clusters were largely donor specific. Whole-study results and caveats: Memory sampled before infection contained some responding clones, suggesting cross-reactive memory joined. Day 15 to 85 contracting clones showed balanced CD4/CD8; day 15 to 37 expanders favored CD4+.

This clonotype was detected a few times. Its antigen is not identified. Libraries for TCRalpha and TCRbeta carried sample barcodes and unique molecular identifiers via 5'RACE. TCRdb ran MiXCR on the 5' RACE reads and lists one entry per CDR3 protein. This sample has about 250,000 distinct CDR3 sequences, with approximately 18% found just once. Trimming took off 2 bases at V and 6 bases at J, with 13 bases between the two ends. Germline CDR1 MNHEY, CDR2 SVGEGT. The CDR3 runs to 15 residues. The sequence derives from a young man who had mild COVID-19 (a few samples of this study predate the infection). Cell type and time point are not known. V and J are TRBV6-2 or TRBV6-3 and TRBJ2-2; no reliable D call. The sample taken for sequencing was PBMCs or a T cell subset sorted from them (not recorded which). The CDR3 sequence is CASSYRQSRAGELFF. The CDR3 DNA reads as TGTGCCAGCAGTTACAGGCAGTCCCGCGCCGGGGAGCTGTTTTTT.